These T cell receptor beta chains were read from a single sample in a study of blood T cell repertoires in COVID-19. Assay: immunoSEQ multiplex PCR; the TCRdb copy retains only in-frame clones and omits some. Among 200,000 to 250,000 clones listed, 85% to 90% were seen once. The sequenced material came from peripheral blood. These receptor sequences come from a man older than 75 with acute or convalescent COVID-19. The CDR3 runs from the conserved cysteine through the conserved F or W. A D gene is named only where the DNA matches it firmly. Clone size is given for some rows only: seen once, a few or many times, or a class if the clone is expanded.

V	D	J	size	CDR3	DNA
TRBV6-5	TRBD1	TRBJ1-5	-	CASSLDRARQPQHF	TGTGCCAGCAGTTTAGACAGGGCTAGGCAGCCCCAGCATTTT
TRBV5-1	TRBD1	TRBJ2-5	-	CASSLDRGGETQYF	TGCGCCAGCAGCTTAGACAGGGGAGGAGAGACCCAGTACTTC
TRBV21-1	-	TRBJ2-7	-	CASSKWTLHEQYF	TGTGCCAGCAGCAAATGGACTTTACACGAGCAGTACTTC
TRBV28	-	TRBJ1-5	-	CASRTANQPQHF	TGTGCCAGCAGGACAGCAAATCAGCCCCAGCATTTT
TRBV7-9	TRBD1	TRBJ1-2	-	CASSFGDSARYTF	TGTGCCAGCAGCTTCGGGGACAGTGCTCGCTACACCTTC
TRBV18	-	TRBJ1-4	-	CASSQQVNEKLFF	TGTGCCAGCTCACAGCAGGTTAATGAAAAACTGTTTTTT
TRBV7-2	TRBD2	TRBJ2-5	-	CASSWERGVETQYF	TGTGCCAGCAGCTGGGAGCGGGGCGTGGAGACCCAGTACTTC
TRBV30	TRBD2	TRBJ2-7	once	CAWRAGPGGGGRYEQYF	TGTGCCTGGCGCGCCGGGCCGGGGGGGGGTGGGAGGTACGAGCAGTACTTC
TRBV5-1	TRBD2	TRBJ2-5	-	CASSLSGTTKETQYF	TGCGCCAGCAGCTTGTCCGGGACTACTAAAGAGACCCAGTACTTC
TRBV28	-	TRBJ2-2	once	CASSTPGLAGELFF	TGTGCCAGCAGTACCCCAGGGTTAGCCGGGGAGCTGTTTTTT
TRBV18	TRBD1	TRBJ2-7	-	CASSPPKGQGGDPPYEQYF	TGTGCCAGCTCACCACCTAAGGGACAGGGGGGGGACCCACCCTACGAGCAGTACTTC
TRBV5-6	-	TRBJ2-3	-	CASSSSVHTQYF	TGTGCCAGCAGCTCGTCGGTCCATACGCAGTATTTT
TRBV27	TRBD1	TRBJ2-3	-	CASTLTGATSTDTQYF	TGTGCCAGCACCTTGACAGGGGCGACTAGCACAGATACGCAGTATTTT
TRBV1	-	TRBJ2-2	-	CTSSLTPTSGRPLRELFF	TGCACCAGCAGCCTAACCCCGACTAGCGGGAGGCCCCTGCGTGAGCTGTTTTTT
TRBV9	TRBD2	TRBJ2-1	once	CASSVGAGAYNEQFF	TGTGCCAGCAGCGTAGGAGCGGGAGCTTACAATGAGCAGTTCTTC
TRBV5-1	-	TRBJ2-3	once	CASSPPGTDTQYF	TGCGCCAGCTCCCCTCCCGGCACAGATACGCAGTATTTT
TRBV18	TRBD2	TRBJ2-1	once	CASSPRLAGGDEQFF	TGTGCCAGCTCACCACGACTAGCGGGCGGGGATGAGCAGTTCTTC
TRBV27	-	TRBJ1-6	-	CASSEQSSYNSPLHF	TGTGCCAGCAGTGAACAGAGTTCCTATAATTCACCCCTCCACTTT
TRBV11-2	-	TRBJ2-7	-	CASAPQRGYEQYF	TGTGCCAGCGCCCCACAAAGGGGTTACGAGCAGTACTTC
TRBV7-9	-	TRBJ2-4	-	CASSDLGAGRAKNIQYF	TGTGCCAGCAGCGATCTTGGGGCAGGGCGGGCCAAAAACATTCAGTACTTC
TRBV7-3	TRBD1	TRBJ2-2	-	CASSLTSVRGPGELFF	TGTGCCAGCAGCTTAACGTCTGTCAGGGGGCCTGGGGAGCTGTTTTTT
TRBV25-1	-	TRBJ2-7	-	CASRPPLGGLEQYF	TGTGCCAGCCGCCCGCCCCTTGGCGGCCTCGAGCAGTACTTC
TRBV6-4	TRBD1	TRBJ1-4	-	CASSYNRDRGPTNEKLFF	TGTGCCAGCAGCTATAACCGGGACAGGGGGCCAACTAATGAAAAACTGTTTTTT
TRBV6-5	TRBD1	TRBJ2-1	-	CASISSDRDIYNEQFF	TGTGCCAGCATTTCCTCGGACAGGGACATCTACAATGAGCAGTTCTTC
TRBV24-1	TRBD2	TRBJ2-1	-	CATSAREINEQFF	TGTGCCACCTCGGCGCGGGAGATAAATGAGCAGTTCTTC
TRBV7-2	TRBD1	TRBJ1-2	-	CASSLKGQGFYGYTF	TGTGCCAGCAGCTTAAAAGGACAGGGTTTTTATGGCTACACCTTC
TRBV10-3	TRBD2	TRBJ2-1	-	CAISTAGGSIGNEQFF	TGTGCCATCAGCACTGCGGGAGGGAGTATTGGCAATGAGCAGTTCTTC
TRBV6-5	TRBD1	TRBJ1-3	-	CASGGQAISGNTIYF	TGTGCCAGCGGGGGACAGGCAATCTCTGGAAACACCATATATTTT
TRBV2	TRBD2	TRBJ2-5	-	CASSESASGSGETQYF	TGTGCCAGCAGTGAATCGGCTAGCGGTAGCGGGGAGACCCAGTACTTC
TRBV2	-	TRBJ1-5	-	CASSDRGNQPQHF	TGTGCCAGCAGTGACAGGGGAAATCAGCCCCAGCATTTT
TRBV12-3/TRBV12-4	-	TRBJ1-2	-	CASSLLEYGYTF	TGTGCCAGCAGTTTATTAGAGTATGGCTACACCTTC
TRBV28	TRBD1	TRBJ1-6	few	CASIFQGAHSPLHF	TGTGCCAGCATATTCCAGGGGGCACATTCACCCCTCCACTTT
TRBV30	TRBD1	TRBJ2-7	-	CAWGGQGWDEQYF	TGTGCCTGGGGTGGACAGGGGTGGGACGAGCAGTACTTC
TRBV6-5	-	TRBJ2-3	-	CASLTSTSTDTQYF	TGTGCCAGCCTTACTAGCACCAGCACAGATACGCAGTATTTT
TRBV10-3	-	TRBJ2-3	-	CAISAGGSTDTQYF	TGTGCCATCAGTGCGGGGGGCAGCACAGATACGCAGTATTTT
TRBV29-1	-	TRBJ2-7	-	CSAGGQSYEQYF	TGCAGCGCCGGGGGGCAATCCTACGAGCAGTACTTC
TRBV5-8	-	TRBJ2-2	few	CASSFGGNTGELFF	TGTGCCAGCAGCTTCGGCGGGAACACCGGGGAGCTGTTTTTT
TRBV4-2	TRBD2	TRBJ2-1	-	CASSQGLAALSSYNEQFF	TGTGCCAGCAGCCAAGGACTAGCGGCCCTTAGCTCCTACAATGAGCAGTTCTTC
TRBV7-3	TRBD2	TRBJ2-3	-	CASSVTSVSTDTQYF	TGTGCCAGCAGTGTTACTAGCGTAAGCACAGATACGCAGTATTTT
TRBV5-5	TRBD2	TRBJ2-1	-	CASSAGLAGTHEQFF	TGTGCCAGCAGCGCGGGACTAGCGGGAACCCATGAGCAGTTCTTC
TRBV29-1	-	TRBJ1-1	-	CSVEDLSGEAFF	TGCAGCGTTGAAGATTTGTCAGGTGAAGCTTTCTTT
TRBV6-4	TRBD1	TRBJ1-6	-	CASGTGTSPLHF	TGTGCCAGTGGGACAGGGACGTCACCCCTCCACTTT
TRBV10-2	TRBD1	TRBJ2-5	few	CASSDRGPQETQYF	TGCGCCAGCAGTGACAGGGGGCCCCAAGAGACCCAGTACTTC
TRBV5-6	TRBD2	TRBJ2-1	few	CASSPGLAEPSYNEQFF	TGTGCCAGCAGCCCCGGACTAGCGGAACCCTCCTACAATGAGCAGTTCTTC
TRBV3-1/TRBV3-2	-	TRBJ2-2	few	CASSQGGIGTGELFF	TGTGCCAGCAGCCAAGGCGGGATTGGCACCGGGGAGCTGTTTTTT
TRBV18	-	TRBJ1-5	-	CASSQTGNLNQPQHF	TGTGCCAGCTCACAGACAGGCAATCTCAATCAGCCCCAGCATTTT
TRBV12-5	TRBD2	TRBJ2-3	once	CASGPGLAGHTDTQYF	TGTGCTAGTGGCCCAGGACTAGCGGGGCACACAGATACGCAGTATTTT
TRBV7-9	-	TRBJ1-4	-	CASSLQAATNEKLFF	TGTGCCAGCAGCTTACAGGCAGCAACTAATGAAAAACTGTTTTTT
TRBV7-2	TRBD1	TRBJ2-7	few	CASSRTGYEQYF	TGTGCCAGCAGCCGGACAGGCTACGAGCAGTACTTC
TRBV11-1	TRBD1	TRBJ2-2	-	CASSADRGRTGELFF	TGTGCCAGCAGCGCAGACAGGGGGCGGACCGGGGAGCTGTTTTTT
TRBV4-2	-	TRBJ1-2	-	CASSQESYGYTF	TGTGCCAGCAGCCAAGAGAGCTATGGCTACACCTTC
TRBV5-1	-	TRBJ2-2	-	CASSLVIGGPGELFF	TGCGCCAGCAGCCTGGTCATAGGGGGTCCCGGGGAGCTGTTTTTT
TRBV9	-	TRBJ1-1	-	CASSVLSGPNTEAFF	TGTGCCAGCAGCGTTCTTTCAGGGCCGAACACTGAAGCTTTCTTT
TRBV5-4	TRBD1	TRBJ1-2	-	CASSTWTGDYYGYTF	TGTGCCAGCAGCACCTGGACAGGGGATTACTATGGCTACACCTTC
TRBV6-6	-	TRBJ1-3	-	CASSYTVSGNTIYF	TGTGCCAGCAGTTATACGGTGTCTGGAAACACCATATATTTT
TRBV27	TRBD1	TRBJ1-6	-	CASSPRQGYSSPLHF	TGTGCCAGCAGTCCTCGACAGGGTTATAGCTCACCCCTCCACTTT